Presented here are 18 T cell receptor beta chains from one specimen sequenced in a study of T and B cells in COVID-19 patients. Blood genomic DNA input for TRB amplification was roughly 250-500 ng. Multiplex PCR with BIOMED2 TRB-A/B primer pools amplified TRB rearrangements. TCRdb re-called the multiplex PCR reads with MiXCR, one entry per CDR3 protein. The table lists around 20,000 distinct CDR3 sequences, 30% to 35% of them singletons. Sequenced: blood. The receptors come from a human donor who had recovered from COVID-19.

This clonotype was seen at least ten times. In nucleotides, the CDR3 is TGTGCCTGGAGTGGGAAGGGTCCAGATACGCAGTATTTT. Protein: CAWSGKGPDTQYF. V gene TRBV30 combines with J gene TRBJ2-3, with unresolved D. The germline CDR1 and CDR2 sequences are GTSNPN and SVGIG (reference sequence). Trimming removed 1 base at V and 4 bases at J, with 9 bases between. CDR3 length equals 13 residues.

This chain uses TRBV18 with TRBJ1-1; TRBD1 aligns across 9 bases. Trimming at V came to 0 bases and at J to 5 bases, leaving 10 bases not matched to a gene. CDR3 length equals 17 residues. CDR1 is KGHSH, CDR2 LQKENI, per germline. CDR3: CASSPPGQGARGTEAFF. The CDR3 region has the DNA TGTGCCAGCTCACCACCGGGACAGGGCGCGAGGGGGACTGAAGCTTTCTTT.

The V gene is TRBV28, the J gene TRBJ1-1; 7 nucleotides agree with TRBD1. J gave up 1 base and V 8 bases, and 4 bases lay outside the gene matches. This CDR3 is 13 amino acids long. CDR1 and CDR2 from the germline V gene are MDHEN and SYDVKM. CDR3 DNA sequence: TGTGCCAGCGTTAACAGGGGGAACACTGAAGCTTTCTTT. It encodes CASVNRGNTEAFF.

The chain carries TRBV27 and TRBJ1-2; 9 nucleotides line up with TRBD1. V lost 2 bases, J lost 6 bases, and 10 bases stayed unmatched. The CDR3 length is 16 residues. Germline CDR1 and CDR2: MNHEY and SMNVEV (reference sequence). CDR3 sequence reads: CASSLLTTGGENGYTF. DNA for the CDR3: TGTGCCAGCAGTTTACTTACCACAGGGGGCGAGAATGGCTACACCTTC.

Details on this clonotype: A clone one base away is much larger, so this may be a read error. CDR3 loop: CATCNHYEQYF. The CDR3 DNA follows: TGTGCCACCTGCAACCATTACGAGCAGTACTTC. The V gene is TRBV15, the J gene TRBJ2-7; the D is unclear. V was pared by 8 bases and J by 4 bases, with 9 bases between. The CDR3 has 11 residues. Germline V lookup: CDR1 LNHNV, CDR2 YYDKDF (reference sequence).

The chain couples TRBV7-9 to TRBJ1-1; D call uncertain. CDR3 length: 13 amino acids. Deletions cut 6 bases from V and 4 bases from J, with 12 bases between. Germline lookup yields CDR1 SEHNR and CDR2 FQNEAQ (reference sequence). The chain's CDR3 is CASRRVEGTEAFF. DNA of the CDR3: TGTGCCAGCAGGCGGGTCGAGGGCACTGAAGCTTTCTTT.

This rearrangement joins TRBV28 to TRBJ2-3; 10 positions match TRBD1. CDR1 MDHEN and CDR2 SYDVKM come from the germline V gene. CDR3 size: 14 residues. The V gene end was trimmed by 6 bases and the J gene end by 7 bases; junction bases not matched to a gene: 7. CDR3 sequence: CASSMTGGDHTQYF. Here the CDR3 DNA reads TGTGCCAGCAGCATGACAGGGGGCGATCATACGCAGTATTTT.

This clonotype turned up a few times. The chain couples TRBV15 to TRBJ1-5; a weak D match, TRBD1 (5 bases). This CDR3 spans 14 amino acids. CDR1 and CDR2 (germline): LNHNV, YYDKDF (reference sequence). V dropped 3 bases and J dropped 4 bases, with 10 bases sitting between them. The CDR3 protein is CATSSGHSNQPQHF. The CDR3 nucleotides read TGTGCCACCAGCAGCGGACACTCAAATCAGCCCCAGCATTTT.

This clonotype is medium-sized within its sample. The chain uses TRBV19 and TRBJ2-3, with D perhaps matching TRBD1 (6 bases). Trimming cost V 10 bases and J 2 bases, with 13 bases left between them. The CDR3 sequence is 13 residues long. Germline V gene data show CDR1 as LNHDA and CDR2 as SQIVND (reference sequence). CDR3 bases: TGTGCCACCCAGGACAGTTCCACAGATACGCAGTATTTT. This gives the protein CATQDSSTDTQYF.

This clonotype has a handful of counts. The CDR3 sequence: CASSFSRETQYF. The CDR3 coding sequence is TGTGCCAGCAGTTTCTCGCGAGAGACCCAGTACTTC. J is TRBJ2-5 and V is TRBV12-3 or TRBV12-4, with unresolved D. V was shortened by 3 bases and J by 4 bases, with 6 bases between the two germline ends. This CDR3 has 12 amino acids.

The chain links TRBV5-4 to TRBJ2-7, with 8 bases that match TRBD1. V lost 0 bases and J lost 1; bases outside the gene matches: 0. This CDR3 has 14 residues. Germline V gene lookup returns CDR1 SGHNT and CDR2 YYREEE (reference sequence). The CDR3 region has the DNA TGTGCCAGCAGCTTGGGACAGGGGTCCTACGAGCAGTACTTC. The encoded protein is CASSLGQGSYEQYF. The full variable domain, its missing parts supplied by reference TRBV5-4 and TRBJ2-7, is ETGVTQSPTHLIKTRGQQVTLRCSSQSGHNTVSWYQQALGQGPQFIFQYYREEENGRGNFPPRFSGLQFPNYSSELNVNALELDDSALYLCASSLGQGSYEQYFGPGTRLTVT.

The rearrangement links TRBV7-9 to TRBJ2-5; the D gene is possibly TRBD1 (8 bases). The germline V gene encodes CDR1 SEHNR and CDR2 FQNEAQ (reference sequence). V was shortened by 5 bases and J by 4 bases, with 14 bases between the two germline ends. The CDR3 covers 14 residues. CDR3 sequence: CASSTQGGRETQYF. In DNA form, the CDR3 reads TGTGCCAGCAGCACACAGGGGGGGAGAGAGACCCAGTACTTC.

This clonotype was counted many times. This chain links TRBV12-3 or TRBV12-4 with TRBJ1-6; 7 bases align to TRBD1. V was clipped by 6 bases and J by 9 bases; unmatched bases: 8. This CDR3 spans 14 amino acids. The CDR3 nucleotides read TGTGCCAGCAGCCGGGACAGTTTTGGTTCACCCCTCCACTTT. Translation: CASSRDSFGSPLHF.

The rearrangement uses TRBV6-5 and TRBJ1-1, with 7 bases matching TRBD1. Trimming took 7 bases from V and 3 from J; bases not matched to a gene: 14. The CDR3 is 16 residues long. The germline V gene encodes CDR1 MNHEY and CDR2 SVGAGI. CDR3 amino acids: CASIYRTGRRDTEAFF. CDR3 nucleotides: TGTGCCAGCATCTATCGGACAGGCCGAAGGGACACTGAAGCTTTCTTT.

This clonotype is medium-sized. The chain is built from TRBV29-1 and TRBJ2-7; TRBD1 agrees at 7 bases. The CDR3 is 13 amino acids. CDR1 and CDR2 (germline): SQVTM, ANQGSEA. V lost 7 bases and J lost 2; bases outside the gene matches: 8. The CDR3 loop is CSARQGYTYEQYF. The CDR3 DNA follows: TGCAGCGCCCGACAGGGTTACACCTACGAGCAGTACTTC.

J is TRBJ2-1 and V is TRBV11-3; D is unclear. The germline V gene encodes CDR1 SGHNT and CDR2 YENEEA. The V gene lost 5 bases and the J gene lost 4 bases, with 3 bases spanning the gap. CDR3 length: 11 residues. The CDR3 spells CASSRYNEQFF. CDR3 DNA sequence: TGTGCCAGCAGCCGATACAATGAGCAGTTCTTC.

This clonotype was observed at least ten times. The chain combines TRBV29-1 with TRBJ1-1; tentative D call: TRBD1 (5 bases). This CDR3 spans 13 amino acids. Germline CDR1 reads SQVTM; CDR2 reads ANQGSEA. V was pared by 7 bases and J by 2 bases, with 14 bases between. The CDR3 coding sequence is TGCAGCGGAGCCCGGGACGGAAACACTGAAGCTTTCTTT. It is translated as CSGARDGNTEAFF.

This clonotype was counted a few times. The rearrangement uses TRBV12-3 or TRBV12-4 and TRBJ1-2; 12 bases fit TRBD1. CDR3 length: 15 residues. V dropped 3 bases and J dropped 7; count of bases not matched to a gene: 6. The chain's CDR3 is CASSFGTGGAGGYTF. DNA for the CDR3: TGTGCCAGCAGTTTTGGGACAGGGGGCGCAGGTGGCTACACCTTC.